The 23 T cell receptor beta chains below were found in one sample sequenced in a study of vaccination and CD4 T cells after COVID-19. The treatment: roughly ten-day PBMC culture with coronavirus spike peptide pools or control peptides (ViraFEST assay). Cultured CD4+ T cell DNA underwent sequencing with the Oncomine TCR Beta short-read assay. TCRdb reprocessed the PCR reads with MiXCR, giving one entry per CDR3 protein. The sample has some 4,300 distinct CDR3 sequences; around 24% are singletons. These receptors have no known antigen. The specimen was CD4+ T cells from blood, cultured in vitro. The source of these receptors is a human donor who had recovered from COVID-19.

This chain uses TRBV5-4 with TRBJ2-7; 7 nucleotides match TRBD2. J lost 2 bases, V lost 0 bases, and 14 bases had no gene match. Germline V gene data show CDR1 as SGHNT and CDR2 as YYREEE (reference sequence). The CDR3 totals 18 residues. CDR3 sequence: CASSLVSSRLASAYEQYF. The CDR3 nucleotides read TGTGCCAGCAGCTTGGTTAGTTCCAGACTAGCCTCCGCCTACGAGCAGTACTTC.

The V gene is TRBV12-3 or TRBV12-4, the J gene TRBJ1-3; D remains unclear. CDR3 length: 12 amino acids. Trimming removed 3 bases from V and 3 bases from J, with 3 bases in between. In DNA form, the CDR3 reads TGTGCCAGCAGTTTGGGTGGAAACACCATATATTTT. Amino acid sequence: CASSLGGNTIYF.

This chain links TRBV30 with TRBJ2-5, with no clear D. Germline V gene data show CDR1 as GTSNPN and CDR2 as SVGIG (reference sequence). V dropped 4 bases and J dropped 7 bases, with 10 bases sitting between them. The CDR3 covers 11 residues. The CDR3 protein is CAWNGVGTQYF. Written as DNA, the CDR3 is TGTGCCTGGAACGGAGTCGGGACCCAGTACTTC.

The rearrangement joins TRBV7-8 to TRBJ2-2, with 8 positions matching TRBD1. Germline lookup yields CDR1 SGHVS and CDR2 FQNEAQ. The CDR3 consists of 17 residues. V shed 1 base and J 4 bases; nucleotides not matched to a gene: 8. The CDR3, as DNA: TGTGCCAGCAGCTTAGGATCGACAGGGGTGGGCACCGGGGAGCTGTTTTTT. Protein: CASSLGSTGVGTGELFF.

The chain joins TRBV7-9 to TRBJ2-2; the D is unclear. This CDR3 comprises 13 residues. In germline, CDR1 is SEHNR, CDR2 FQNEAQ (reference sequence). Trimming removed 1 base from V and 3 bases from J, with 3 bases in between. The CDR3 DNA reads TGTGCCAGCAGCTTAGGTCACACCGGGGAGCTGTTTTTT. Protein sequence: CASSLGHTGELFF. Drawing the rest from reference TRBV7-9 and TRBJ2-2, the complete variable domain is DTGVSQNPRHKITKRGQNVTFRCDPISEHNRLYWYRQTLGQGPEFLTYFQNEAQLEKSRLLSDRFSAERPKGSFSTLEIQRTEQGDSAMYLCASSLGHTGELFFGEGSRLTVL.

V usage is TRBV20-1 and J usage is TRBJ1-6, with a possible D match to TRBD1 (5 bases). Trimming shortened V by 5 bases and J by 12 bases, and 14 bases separated the two germline ends. Germline V gene lookup returns CDR1 DFQATT and CDR2 SNEGSKA (reference sequence). The CDR3 extends over 12 amino acids. In DNA form, the CDR3 reads TGCAGTGCTGGGGACTCTCCGGGACCCCTCCACTTT. It codes for CSAGDSPGPLHF.

This chain uses TRBV6-2 or TRBV6-3 with TRBJ1-2; possible D gene TRBD1, 6 bases. Trimming stripped 6 bases from V and 4 bases from J, with 15 bases between. The germline gives CDR1 MNHEY, CDR2 SVGEGT. The CDR3 runs 14 residues. The CDR3 protein is CASRPGQGRYGYTF. The CDR3 coding sequence is TGTGCCAGCAGGCCGGGACAAGGTCGCTATGGCTACACCTTC.

The genes are TRBV20-1 and TRBJ2-7, with TRBD2 matching over 8 bases. This CDR3 region has 15 residues. V dropped 2 bases and J dropped 0; count of bases not matched to a gene: 6. CDR1 and CDR2 (germline): DFQATT, SNEGSKA (reference sequence). The CDR3, as DNA: TGCAGTGCTAGACGGGGCGGGGGGTTCTCCTACGAGCAGTACTTC. Translation: CSARRGGGFSYEQYF.

The J gene is TRBJ1-3, the V gene TRBV28, with D perhaps matching TRBD1 (5 bases). Per the germline V gene, CDR1 is MDHEN and CDR2 is SYDVKM. V was trimmed by 5 bases and J by 3 bases, leaving 8 bases between them. The CDR3 is 13 amino acids. The CDR3 protein is CASSIQGGNTIYF. CDR3 sequence (DNA): TGTGCCAGCAGTATCCAGGGTGGAAACACCATATATTTT.

This clonotype was detected only a few times. The V call is TRBV6-1, the J call TRBJ1-2; the D gene is possibly TRBD1 (6 bases). This CDR3 is built from 13 residues. CDR1 is MNHNS, CDR2 SASEGT, per germline. Deletions cut 5 bases from V and 5 bases from J, with 12 bases between. CDR3 sequence (DNA): TGTGCCAGCAGTCGCGGACAGATATATGGCTACACCTTC. It is translated as CASSRGQIYGYTF.

Within the sample, this clonotype is medium-sized (0.01 to 0.1%). J is TRBJ2-3 and V is TRBV2, with 7 bases matching TRBD1. The CDR3 runs to 15 residues. Germline values: CDR1 SNHLY, CDR2 FYNNEI. V lost 7 bases and J lost 9; bases outside the gene matches: 16. This CDR3 is CASTSDGVVQGTQYF. The CDR3 bases are TGTGCCAGCACCTCGGACGGTGTGGTACAGGGGACGCAGTATTTT. Filled out from reference TRBV2 and TRBJ2-3, the complete variable domain reads EPEVTQTPSHQVTQMGQEVILRCVPISNHLYFYWYRQILGQKVEFLVSFYNNEISEKSEIFDDQFSVERPDGSNFTLKIRSTKLEDSAMYFCASTSDGVVQGTQYFGPGTRLTVL.

The chain recombines TRBV6-5 with TRBJ1-2; the D is unclear. V lost 4 bases and J lost 0, with 15 bases in between. The CDR3 extends over 16 amino acids. The germline V gene encodes CDR1 MNHEY and CDR2 SVGAGI. The CDR3 coding sequence is TGTGCCAGCAGTTCCACCGGAGGACCTTCTAACTATGGCTACACCTTC. Translated, it gives CASSSTGGPSNYGYTF.

This clonotype was seen only a few times. The genes are TRBV15 and TRBJ2-7, with D tentatively TRBD1 or TRBD2 (5 bases each). Germline CDR1 and CDR2: LNHNV and YYDKDF (reference sequence). V lost 0 bases, J lost 5 bases, and 23 bases lay in between. The CDR3 sequence is 18 residues long. The CDR3 nucleotides read TGTGCCACCAGCAGAGAGAGCTCCCGCCGACCAGGGAGCCACGAGCAGTACTTC. Translation: CATSRESSRRPGSHEQYF.

This clonotype was seen more than once but under ten times. This chain joins TRBV2 and TRBJ2-2; weak D call: TRBD1 (6 bases). Germline V lookup: CDR1 SNHLY, CDR2 FYNNEI. V lost 10 bases and J 9 bases, leaving 21 bases between the germline ends. This CDR3 has 14 residues. The CDR3 region has the DNA TGTGCCACCTGTAGTGGACAGCAGTGTAGGGAGCTGTTTTTT. Translated, it gives CATCSGQQCRELFF.

The chain combines TRBV14 with TRBJ2-3; 7 positions agree with TRBD2. V shed 4 bases and J 0 bases; nucleotides not matched to a gene: 10. The CDR3 covers 17 residues. Germline-derived CDR1 and CDR2 are SGHDN and FVKESK. The CDR3 loop is CASSPFSGGGSTDTQYF. CDR3 nucleotide sequence: TGTGCCAGCAGCCCCTTCTCGGGGGGAGGAAGCACAGATACGCAGTATTTT.

This chain uses TRBV7-6 with TRBJ2-5; the D gene is possibly TRBD1 (5 bases). The CDR3 loop spans 12 amino acids. V was clipped by 2 bases and J by 5 bases, with 6 bases between them. CDR1 is SGHVS, CDR2 FNYEAQ, per germline. This CDR3 is CASSLKGETQYF. The CDR3 DNA reads as TGTGCCAGCAGCTTAAAGGGGGAGACCCAGTACTTC.

The chain is built from TRBV6-1 and TRBJ2-2; 9 bases agree with TRBD1. Germline CDR1 and CDR2: MNHNS and SASEGT. Trimming removed 10 bases from V and 5 bases from J; junction bases left unmatched: 8. The CDR3 sequence is 14 residues long. The DNA for the CDR3 is TGTGCCATCTCCGGGACAGGGTTTACCGGGGAGCTGTTTTTT. Translation: CAISGTGFTGELFF.

The chain has TRBV27 and TRBJ1-5; D ambiguous. The germline gives CDR1 MNHEY, CDR2 SMNVEV (reference sequence). Trimming took 2 bases from V and 4 from J, leaving 0 bases between them. This CDR3 has 11 amino acids. The CDR3 sequence is CASSLNQPQHF. The CDR3 DNA reads TGTGCCAGCAGTTTAAATCAGCCCCAGCATTTT.

The chain links TRBV12-3 or TRBV12-4 to TRBJ1-1; TRBD1 agrees at 7 bases. CDR3 size: 14 residues. The V segment lost 5 bases and the J segment 4 bases; nucleotides outside the gene matches: 7. CDR3 sequence: CASSGQAWSTEAFF. For the CDR3, the DNA is TGTGCCAGCAGTGGACAGGCATGGTCCACTGAAGCTTTCTTT.

This sequence joins TRBV12-5 and TRBJ1-2; tentatively, D is TRBD1 (5 bases). The CDR3 covers 15 residues. CDR1 and CDR2 (germline): LGHNT, FRNRAP. Trimming stripped 5 bases from V and 4 bases from J, with 17 bases between. CDR3 nucleotides: TGTGCTAGTGGTCTCCACCTCGGGGCTGTCTATGGCTACACCTTC. This gives the protein CASGLHLGAVYGYTF.

The chain is built from TRBV9 and TRBJ2-2; D possibly corresponds to TRBD1 (6 bases). The germline V gene encodes CDR1 SGDLS and CDR2 YYNGEE. The CDR3 is 16 residues long. V was trimmed by 2 bases and J by 4 bases, leaving 15 bases between them. The CDR3 sequence is CASSVNRVWGTGELFF. The CDR3 region has the DNA TGTGCCAGCAGCGTTAACAGGGTATGGGGCACCGGGGAGCTGTTTTTT.

This clonotype was detected only a few times. V and J are TRBV7-2 and TRBJ2-3, with 8 positions matching TRBD2. The CDR3 has 15 residues. The germline CDR1 and CDR2 sequences are SGHTA and FQGNSA. Losses at the gene ends were 5 bases for V and 3 bases for J; bases not matched to a gene: 7. The CDR3 reads CASSLQRGRTDTQYF. The CDR3 DNA sequence: TGTGCCAGCAGCCTCCAGCGGGGGAGGACAGATACGCAGTATTTT.

V and J are TRBV5-3 and TRBJ1-1, with TRBD1 matching 7 bases. TRBV5-3 is filed as an ORF, its function uncertain. The V gene end was trimmed by 4 bases and the J gene end by 0 bases; junction bases not matched to a gene: 9. The CDR3 is 16 amino acids. CDR3 coding DNA: TGTGCCAGAAGCACCCGACAGGGTTTCATGAACACTGAAGCTTTCTTT. This sequence encodes CARSTRQGFMNTEAFF.